This passage covers 20 T cell receptor beta chains from one sample sequenced in a study of TIL therapy for anti-PD-1-resistant metastatic lung cancer. Time point meaning: pre-treatment sample, taken before nivolumab and TIL therapy. Sequencing used immunoSEQ v3. Some clones are missing from TCRdb's copy, which holds only in-frame ones; the method was immunoSEQ multiplex PCR. The sample carries about 60,000 clones, roughly 66% recorded once. Material: blood, obtained at baseline. Receptors were obtained from a person aged 25-80 years with non-small cell lung cancer.

This chain connects TRBV6-4 to TRBJ2-7; 7 bases line up with TRBD1. From germline, CDR1 is MRHNA and CDR2 SNTAGT. The CDR3 has 15 residues. With 0 bases clipped from V and 2 bases from J, the junction kept 4 bases outside the gene matches. CDR3 nucleotide sequence: TGTGCCAGCAGTGACTCGATACAGGGGACCTACGAGCAGTACTTC. This sequence encodes CASSDSIQGTYEQYF.

The rearrangement joins TRBV15 to TRBJ2-7, with 8 bases matching TRBD1. The V gene end was trimmed by 5 bases and the J gene end by 2 bases; junction bases not matched to a gene: 8. This CDR3 region has 15 residues. Germline-derived CDR1 and CDR2 are LNHNV and YYDKDF (reference sequence). The CDR3 reads CATSGDRGTPYEQYF. The CDR3 DNA reads TGTGCCACCAGCGGTGACAGGGGCACTCCCTACGAGCAGTACTTC.

The rearrangement joins TRBV28 to TRBJ2-7; 7 positions agree with TRBD1. This CDR3 region has 15 residues. Germline V gene sequence: CDR1 MDHEN, CDR2 SYDVKM. Trimming at V came to 6 bases and at J to 4 bases, leaving 12 bases not matched to a gene. The CDR3 DNA sequence: TGTGCCAGCAGCCTAACTACAGGGGTAATTTACGAGCAGTACTTC. Protein sequence: CASSLTTGVIYEQYF.

The genes are TRBV6-5 and TRBJ1-2, with 8 bases aligning to TRBD1. This CDR3 has 15 residues. The V and J ends lost 0 bases and 8 bases, in that order; junction bases with no gene match: 8. Germline values: CDR1 MNHEY, CDR2 SVGAGI. CDR3 nucleotide sequence: TGTGCCAGCAGTTACTCCAGACAGGGGATTCGAGGCTACACCTTC. This gives the protein CASSYSRQGIRGYTF.

The J gene is TRBJ2-5, the V gene TRBV6-6; 8 nucleotides line up with TRBD1. The CDR3 runs to 13 residues. From germline, CDR1 is MNHNY and CDR2 SVGAGI (reference sequence). The V segment lost 10 bases and the J segment 3 bases; nucleotides outside the gene matches: 7. CDR3 sequence: CATRDRLEETQYF. The CDR3 nucleotides are TGTGCCACCCGGGACAGGTTGGAAGAGACCCAGTACTTC.

The V and J genes are TRBV5-1 and TRBJ2-3; no reliable D call. The germline V gene encodes CDR1 SGHRS and CDR2 YFSETQ. CDR3 length equals 14 residues. Trimming cost V 0 bases and J 2 bases, with 7 bases left between them. In nucleotides, the CDR3 is TGCGCCAGCAGCTTGGAGGCTGTCACAGATACGCAGTATTTT. Translation: CASSLEAVTDTQYF.

This chain joins TRBV30 and TRBJ1-6, with unresolved D. CDR1 is GTSNPN and CDR2 is SVGIG in the germline V gene (reference sequence). The V end lost 4 bases, the J end lost 6 bases, and 16 bases lay between the germline ends. The CDR3 is made up of 15 amino acids. CDR3 loop: CAWKRPDRTNSPLHF. The DNA of the CDR3 is TGTGCCTGGAAGCGTCCGGACCGCACTAATTCACCCCTCCACTTT.

The V gene is TRBV27, the J gene TRBJ1-5; D gene uncertain. Germline CDR1 and CDR2: MNHEY and SMNVEV (reference sequence). Trimming took 6 bases from V and 3 from J, leaving 6 bases between them. This CDR3 spans 12 amino acids. The CDR3 nucleotides are TGTGCCAGCAGCTTCATCAATCAGCCCCAGCATTTT. Its translation is CASSFINQPQHF.

The chain is built from TRBV18 and TRBJ1-4; D is unclear. The V gene's germline CDR1 is KGHSH and CDR2 LQKENI. This CDR3 has 12 amino acids. The V end lost 6 bases, the J end lost 8 bases, and 10 bases lay between the germline ends. CDR3 loop: CASSPSGEKLFF. Written as DNA, the CDR3 is TGTGCCAGCTCGCCGTCGGGGGAAAAACTGTTTTTT.

This sequence joins TRBV7-9 and TRBJ2-1; 7 bases fit TRBD2. Germline V CDR1 and CDR2: SEHNR, FQNEAQ (reference sequence). The CDR3 runs to 14 residues. V gave up 11 bases and J gave up 3 bases; unmatched junction bases: 10. The CDR3 loop reads CAPTRAGDYNEQFF. In nucleotides, the CDR3 is TGTGCCCCTACCAGGGCGGGGGACTACAATGAGCAGTTCTTC.

This chain uses TRBV7-9 with TRBJ2-5; D is undetermined. CDR1 is SEHNR, CDR2 FQNEAQ, per germline (reference sequence). The CDR3 is 13 amino acids. The V and J ends lost 0 bases and 4 bases respectively, with 6 bases between them. CDR3 nucleotide sequence: TGTGCCAGCAGCTTAGCAGGGTTAGAGACCCAGTACTTC. Amino acids: CASSLAGLETQYF. Using reference TRBV7-9 and TRBJ2-5 for the parts outside the CDR3, the full variable domain is DTGVSQNPRHKITKRGQNVTFRCDPISEHNRLYWYRQTLGQGPEFLTYFQNEAQLEKSRLLSDRFSAERPKGSFSTLEIQRTEQGDSAMYLCASSLAGLETQYFGPGTRLLVL.

A few counts support this clone. The chain combines TRBV28 with TRBJ2-7; D remains ambiguous. In germline, CDR1 is MDHEN, CDR2 SYDVKM. There are 14 residues in the CDR3. V shed 1 base and J shed 3 bases, with 10 bases lying between them. DNA for the CDR3: TGTGCCAGCAGTTTATTCGGTAGGGACTACGAGCAGTACTTC. It codes for CASSLFGRDYEQYF.

The chain joins TRBV7-9 to TRBJ1-1; 8 bases line up with TRBD1. The germline V gene encodes CDR1 SEHNR and CDR2 FQNEAQ (reference sequence). The CDR3 loop spans 18 amino acids. Trimming removed 5 bases from V and 0 bases from J; junction bases left unmatched: 14. The CDR3 sequence is CASSPGQVKGGVNTEAFF. As DNA, the CDR3 is TGTGCCAGCAGCCCGGGACAGGTAAAAGGGGGTGTGAACACTGAAGCTTTCTTT.

The chain combines TRBV2 with TRBJ2-7; a weak D match, TRBD1 (5 bases). This CDR3 spans 15 amino acids. V lost 4 bases and J 7 bases, leaving 20 bases between the germline ends. Germline V gene sequence: CDR1 SNHLY, CDR2 FYNNEI. Here the CDR3 DNA reads TGTGCCAGCAGTGGTCGGCAGGGCCGATTCTGGGAGCAGTACTTC. Translation: CASSGRQGRFWEQYF.

The V gene is TRBV23-1, the J gene TRBJ2-7; 7 positions agree with TRBD2. TRBV23-1 is an open reading frame, and its role is uncertain. The CDR3 totals 14 residues. The J segment lost 2 bases and the V segment lost 7 bases, leaving 8 bases of the junction unmatched. This CDR3 reads CASITLAAPYEQYF. In DNA, the CDR3 is TGCGCCAGCATCACTCTAGCGGCCCCCTACGAGCAGTACTTC.

The chain couples TRBV11-1 to TRBJ2-5; D is unresolved. This CDR3 spans 16 amino acids. Germline V gives CDR1 SGHAT, CDR2 FQDESV (reference sequence). Trimming took off 5 bases at V and 2 bases at J, with 18 bases between the two ends. CDR3: CASSPIPGGVQETQYF. For the CDR3, the DNA is TGTGCCAGCAGCCCCATCCCCGGTGGGGTACAAGAGACCCAGTACTTC.

This chain links TRBV7-9 with TRBJ1-1; D is undetermined. The ends were cut back, 5 bases at V and 1 base at J, with 14 bases in the middle. Germline CDR1 reads SEHNR; CDR2 reads FQNEAQ (reference sequence). This CDR3 spans 15 amino acids. CDR3 in amino acids: CASSLTAPENTEAFF. For the CDR3, the DNA is TGTGCCAGCAGCCTCACCGCCCCGGAGAACACTGAAGCTTTCTTT.

The V and J genes are TRBV6-1 and TRBJ1-1; TRBD1 might be the D (6 bases). Germline values: CDR1 MNHNS, CDR2 SASEGT. The CDR3 loop spans 13 amino acids. The V gene lost 5 bases and the J gene lost 5 bases, with 12 bases spanning the gap. CDR3 sequence reads: CASSYGGGTEAFF. CDR3 DNA sequence: TGTGCCAGCAGTTATGGGGGCGGAACTGAAGCTTTCTTT.

This clone was seen more than once but under ten times. The chain has TRBV6-5 and TRBJ2-5; no reliable D call. CDR3 length: 11 amino acids. The germline CDR1 and CDR2 sequences are MNHEY and SVGAGI. The ends were cut back, 3 bases at V and 9 bases at J, with 8 bases in the middle. In DNA, the CDR3 is TGTGCCAGCAGTTATGGATCTTCCCAGTACTTC. Amino acids: CASSYGSSQYF.

The V call is TRBV11-2, the J call TRBJ1-2; unclear D gene. This CDR3 contains 14 residues. Germline V gene sequence: CDR1 SGHAT, CDR2 FQNNGV. V lost 1 base to trimming and J lost 2 bases, with 8 bases between them. The CDR3 region is CASSLGPGNYGYTF. The CDR3 DNA reads TGTGCCAGCAGCTTAGGTCCGGGAAACTATGGCTACACCTTC.